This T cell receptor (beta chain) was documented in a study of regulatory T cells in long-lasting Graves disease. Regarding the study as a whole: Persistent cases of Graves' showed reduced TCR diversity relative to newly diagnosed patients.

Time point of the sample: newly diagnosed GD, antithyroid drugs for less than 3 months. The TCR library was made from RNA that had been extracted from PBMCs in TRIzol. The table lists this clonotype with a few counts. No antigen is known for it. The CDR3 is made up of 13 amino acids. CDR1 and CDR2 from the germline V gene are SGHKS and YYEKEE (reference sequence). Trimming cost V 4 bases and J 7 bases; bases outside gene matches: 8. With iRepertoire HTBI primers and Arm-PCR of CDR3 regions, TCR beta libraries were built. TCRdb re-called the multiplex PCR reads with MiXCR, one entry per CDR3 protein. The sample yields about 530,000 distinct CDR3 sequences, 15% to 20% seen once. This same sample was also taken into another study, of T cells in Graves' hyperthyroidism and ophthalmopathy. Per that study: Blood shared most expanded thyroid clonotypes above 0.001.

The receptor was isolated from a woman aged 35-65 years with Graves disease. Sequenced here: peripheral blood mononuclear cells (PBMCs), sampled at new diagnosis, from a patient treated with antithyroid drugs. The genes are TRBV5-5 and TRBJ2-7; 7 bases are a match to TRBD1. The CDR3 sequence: CASSQKGTEEQYF. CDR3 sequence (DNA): TGTGCCAGCAGCCAAAAGGGGACAGAAGAGCAGTACTTC.